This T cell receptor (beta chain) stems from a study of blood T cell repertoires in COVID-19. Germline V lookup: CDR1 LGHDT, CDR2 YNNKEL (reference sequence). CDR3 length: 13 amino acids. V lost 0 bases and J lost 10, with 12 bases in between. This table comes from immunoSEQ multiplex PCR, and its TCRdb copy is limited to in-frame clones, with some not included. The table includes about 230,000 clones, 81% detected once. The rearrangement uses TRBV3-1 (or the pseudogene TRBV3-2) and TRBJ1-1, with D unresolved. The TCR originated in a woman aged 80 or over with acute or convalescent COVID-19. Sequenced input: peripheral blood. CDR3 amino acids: CASSQDNRGRAFF. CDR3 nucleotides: TGTGCCAGCAGCCAAGATAACCGAGGGCGAGCTTTCTTT.